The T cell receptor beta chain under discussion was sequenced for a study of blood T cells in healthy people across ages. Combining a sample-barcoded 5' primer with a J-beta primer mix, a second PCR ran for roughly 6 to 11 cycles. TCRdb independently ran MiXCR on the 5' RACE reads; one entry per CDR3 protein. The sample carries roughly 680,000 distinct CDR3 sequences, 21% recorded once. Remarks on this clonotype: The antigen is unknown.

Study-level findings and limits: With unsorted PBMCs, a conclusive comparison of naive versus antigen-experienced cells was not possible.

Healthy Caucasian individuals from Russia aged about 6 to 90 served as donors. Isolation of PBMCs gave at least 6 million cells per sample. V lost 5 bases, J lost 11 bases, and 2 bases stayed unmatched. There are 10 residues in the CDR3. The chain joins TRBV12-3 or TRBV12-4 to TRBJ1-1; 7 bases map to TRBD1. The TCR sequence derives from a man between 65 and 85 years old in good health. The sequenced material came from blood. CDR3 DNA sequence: TGTGCCAGCAGTACAGGGGCTGCTTTCTTT. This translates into CASSTGAAFF.